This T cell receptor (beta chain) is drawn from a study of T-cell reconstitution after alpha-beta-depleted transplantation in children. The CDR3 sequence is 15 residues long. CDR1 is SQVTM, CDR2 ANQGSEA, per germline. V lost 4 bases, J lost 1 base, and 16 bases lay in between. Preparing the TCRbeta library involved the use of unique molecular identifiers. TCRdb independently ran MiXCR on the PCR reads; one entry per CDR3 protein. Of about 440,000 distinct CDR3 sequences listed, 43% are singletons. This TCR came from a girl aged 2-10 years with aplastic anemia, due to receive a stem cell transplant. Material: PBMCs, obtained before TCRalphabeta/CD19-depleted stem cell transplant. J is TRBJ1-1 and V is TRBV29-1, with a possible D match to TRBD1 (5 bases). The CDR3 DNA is TGCAGCGTTGTTTCCGTTGGCAGGGCGAACACTGAAGCTTTCTTT. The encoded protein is CSVVSVGRANTEAFF. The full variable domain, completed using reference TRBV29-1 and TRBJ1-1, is SAVISQKPSRDICQRGTSLTIQCQVDSQVTMMFWYRQQPGQSLTLIATANQGSEATYESGFVIDKFPISRPNLTFSTLTVSNMSPEDSSIYLCSVVSVGRANTEAFFGQGTRLTVV.